Below are 27 T cell receptor beta chains sequenced from a single sample in a study of spatial heterogeneity in lung cancer. Time point here: sample taken at primary tumor resection. Tumor, nontumor lung or frozen PBMC supplied whole RNA that was sequenced unsorted. TCRdb fed the 5' RACE reads into MiXCR, producing one record per CDR3 protein. The data hold approximately 38,000 distinct CDR3 sequences, with around 5.8% observed a single time. Sequences were derived from PBMCs, sampled at surgery. The receptors shown here come from a male donor with early-stage non-small cell lung cancer.

At least ten counts were recorded for this clonotype. V gene TRBV6-2 or TRBV6-3 combines with J gene TRBJ2-3; possibly TRBD1 for D (6 bases). This CDR3 region has 16 residues. Germline CDR1 reads MNHEY; CDR2 reads SVGEGT. Trimming took off 2 bases at V and 0 bases at J, with 12 bases between the two ends. CDR3 sequence: CASSYGTTPSTDTQYF. In DNA, the CDR3 is TGTGCCAGCAGTTACGGGACAACACCTAGCACAGATACGCAGTATTTT.

This clonotype was detected many times. The chain recombines TRBV15 with TRBJ2-7, with D maybe TRBD2 (7 bases). V lost 5 bases to trimming and J lost 2 bases, with 13 bases between them. The germline CDR1 and CDR2 sequences are LNHNV and YYDKDF (reference sequence). The CDR3 has 14 amino acids. The CDR3 DNA reads as TGTGCCACCAGCCGGCGGGGGCCAGCCTACGAGCAGTACTTC. Its translation: CATSRRGPAYEQYF.

Many counts were recorded for this clonotype. The CDR3 spells CASTTDYNEQFF. CDR3 coding DNA: TGTGCCAGCACCACAGATTACAATGAGCAGTTCTTC. The V and J genes are TRBV12-3 or TRBV12-4 and TRBJ2-1, with no clear D. Trimming took off 7 bases at V and 4 bases at J, with 8 bases between the two ends. CDR3 size: 12 residues.

In its sample, this clonotype was seen a few times. The chain has TRBV29-1 and TRBJ2-3, with a tentative D call TRBD2 (5 bases). Trimming stripped 2 bases from V and 7 bases from J, with 10 bases between. CDR3 size: 12 residues. From germline, CDR1 is SQVTM and CDR2 ANQGSEA. Here the CDR3 reads CSVELAQYTQYF. DNA of the CDR3: TGCAGCGTTGAACTAGCCCAATATACGCAGTATTTT.

In the case of this clonotype: A much larger clone differs by one base, so this may be a read error. This chain uses TRBV4-1 with TRBJ2-7; 8 bases fit TRBD1. J gave up 0 bases and V 6 bases, and 7 bases lay outside the gene matches. Germline-derived CDR1 and CDR2 are MGHRA and YSYEKL. The CDR3 spans 15 residues. CDR3 loop: CASRHGQGNSYEQYF. Here the CDR3 DNA reads TGCGCCAGCAGACACGGACAGGGTAACTCCTACGAGCAGTACTTC.

In its sample, this clonotype was seen many times. V usage is TRBV2 and J usage is TRBJ2-1; D gene uncertain. The CDR3 totals 11 residues. Germline V gives CDR1 SNHLY, CDR2 FYNNEI. Trimming cost V 1 base and J 7 bases, with 2 bases left between them. The CDR3 DNA follows: TGTGCCAGCAGTGAAGGGAATGAGCAGTTCTTC. Translated, it gives CASSEGNEQFF.

This clonotype was picked up many times. The J gene is TRBJ2-7, the V gene TRBV20-1, with D perhaps assigned TRBD1 or TRBD2 (5 bases each). Trimming removed 7 bases from V and 2 bases from J, with 12 bases in between. CDR3 size: 12 residues. Germline loops: CDR1 DFQATT, CDR2 SNEGSKA (reference sequence). This CDR3 reads CSVTGLTYEQYF. The CDR3 bases are TGCAGTGTTACGGGGCTAACCTACGAGCAGTACTTC.

This clonotype was counted between two and nine times. The chain employs TRBV18 and TRBJ2-7, with 8 positions matching TRBD1. V lost 2 bases and J lost 2; bases outside the gene matches: 5. There are 15 residues in the CDR3. Germline CDR1 and CDR2: KGHSH and LQKENI. This CDR3 reads CASSPAGTGTYEQYF. As DNA, the CDR3 is TGTGCCAGCTCACCAGCCGGGACAGGTACCTACGAGCAGTACTTC. The complete variable domain, with remaining parts taken from reference TRBV18 and TRBJ2-7, reads NAGVMQNPRHLVRRRGQEARLRCSPMKGHSHVYWYRQLPEEGLKFMVYLQKENIIDESGMPKERFSAEFPKEGPSILRIQQVVRGDSAAYFCASSPAGTGTYEQYFGPGTRLTVT.

J is TRBJ1-2 and V is TRBV2, with TRBD1 as a possible D gene (6 bases). The CDR3 has 15 amino acids. The V end lost 6 bases, the J end lost 7 bases, and 21 bases lay between the germline ends. Germline V gene data show CDR1 as SNHLY and CDR2 as FYNNEI. Here the CDR3 reads CASSFYGGAYVGYTF. CDR3 in DNA: TGTGCCAGCAGCTTTTATGGGGGGGCCTATGTTGGCTACACCTTC.

This clonotype came up many times. J is TRBJ1-6 and V is TRBV20-1; D might be TRBD1 (6 bases). Trimming took 7 bases from V and 0 from J, leaving 13 bases between them. The CDR3 consists of 15 residues. Germline values: CDR1 DFQATT, CDR2 SNEGSKA (reference sequence). The CDR3 sequence is CSGRTDLSYNSPLHF. Here the CDR3 DNA reads TGCAGTGGTAGGACAGACCTCTCCTATAATTCACCCCTCCACTTT.

This clonotype was detected many times. The V gene is TRBV30, the J gene TRBJ1-2, with a tentative D call TRBD1 (5 bases). This CDR3 has 11 residues. CDR1 GTSNPN and CDR2 SVGIG come from the germline V gene (reference sequence). V lost 8 bases to trimming and J lost 0 bases, with 7 bases between them. Written as DNA, the CDR3 is TGTGCCAGGGGATCTAACTATGGCTACACCTTC. It specifies CARGSNYGYTF.

At least ten counts were recorded for this clonotype. The J gene is TRBJ1-4, the V gene TRBV7-9, with D uncertain. CDR3 length: 15 amino acids. Germline-derived CDR1 and CDR2 are SEHNR and FQNEAQ (reference sequence). With 3 bases removed from V and 4 bases from J, the gap between germline ends came to 12 bases. DNA of the CDR3: TGTGCCAGCAGCTTGTTGGGCCGAAATAATGAAAAACTGTTTTTT. Its translation: CASSLLGRNNEKLFF.

Note on this clonotype: This clone may be a read error of a much larger clone one base away. This chain uses TRBV7-2 with TRBJ1-3, with a weak D call TRBD1 (5 bases). The CDR3 covers 15 residues. From germline, CDR1 is SGHTA and CDR2 FQGNSA. Here the CDR3 reads CAGSRDVSSGNTIYF. DNA for the CDR3: TGTGCCGGCAGCCGGGACGTAAGCTCTGGAAACACCATATATTTT.

This clonotype was counted ten times or more. V is TRBV4-2 and J is TRBJ1-3; TRBD1 might be the D (5 bases). V lost 3 bases and J 2 bases, leaving 17 bases between the germline ends. CDR3 size: 17 residues. CDR1 is LGHNA, CDR2 YNFKEQ, per germline. This chain's CDR3 is CASSQGPWQGTGNTIYF. Written as DNA, the CDR3 is TGTGCCAGCAGCCAGGGGCCCTGGCAGGGAACTGGAAACACCATATATTTT.

This clonotype was picked up a small number of times. The rearrangement links TRBV7-3 to TRBJ2-2; 13 bases map to TRBD2. The ends lost 1 base at V and 3 bases at J; junction bases unmatched: 8. The CDR3 consists of 19 residues. Germline CDR1 SGHTA, CDR2 FQGTGA. CDR3 nucleotide sequence: TGTGCCAGCAGCTTAAACCCTCGGACTAGCGGGGGCTACACCGGGGAGCTGTTTTTT. This translates into CASSLNPRTSGGYTGELFF.

This clonotype was seen a handful of times. The chain carries TRBV12-3 or TRBV12-4 and TRBJ2-3; 10 nucleotides agree with TRBD2. V was clipped by 2 bases and J by 2 bases; unmatched bases: 4. The CDR3 is 16 amino acids. CDR3 loop: CASSLRLAGFTDTQYF. The CDR3 DNA is TGTGCCAGCAGTTTACGACTAGCGGGCTTCACAGATACGCAGTATTTT.

This clonotype was detected many times. The chain links TRBV5-1 to TRBJ1-1; possible D gene TRBD1, 6 bases. Germline V lookup: CDR1 SGHRS, CDR2 YFSETQ. Trimming cost V 5 bases and J 4 bases, with 15 bases left between them. This CDR3 has 14 amino acids. The CDR3 sequence is CASSHGGIGTEAFF. CDR3 coding DNA: TGCGCCAGCAGTCATGGGGGCATCGGCACTGAAGCTTTCTTT.

This clonotype was counted many times. The gene calls are TRBV20-1 and TRBJ2-1; 9 bases agree with TRBD1. V lost 0 bases and J lost 4; bases outside the gene matches: 7. The germline V gene has CDR1 DFQATT and CDR2 SNEGSKA (reference sequence). The CDR3 sequence is 16 residues long. This chain's CDR3 is CSAREQGALRYNEQFF. The DNA of the CDR3 is TGCAGTGCTAGAGAACAGGGGGCCCTGAGATACAATGAGCAGTTCTTC.

This clonotype was counted ten times or more. The chain couples TRBV20-1 to TRBJ2-5, with a tentative D call TRBD2 (5 bases). V dropped 2 bases and J dropped 4 bases, with 8 bases sitting between them. Germline loops: CDR1 DFQATT, CDR2 SNEGSKA (reference sequence). CDR3 length: 12 amino acids. The CDR3 protein is CSARRGIETQYF. Written as DNA, the CDR3 is TGCAGTGCTAGAAGAGGGATAGAGACCCAGTACTTC.

This clonotype showed up many times. The chain is built from TRBV2 and TRBJ1-5; no clear D. This CDR3 contains 12 residues. V lost 2 bases and J lost 5, with 4 bases in between. Germline V gives CDR1 SNHLY, CDR2 FYNNEI. The CDR3 here is CASSERDQPQHF. The DNA of the CDR3 is TGTGCCAGCAGTGAAAGGGATCAGCCCCAGCATTTT.

Many counts were recorded for this clonotype. The V call is TRBV6-5, the J call TRBJ1-2; tentative D call: TRBD1 (5 bases). The CDR3 loop spans 10 amino acids. Germline loops: CDR1 MNHEY, CDR2 SVGAGI. Trimming took 9 bases from V and 9 from J, leaving 11 bases between them. The CDR3 nucleotides read TGTGCCAGGCGAATGGGGCGCTACACCTTC. It is translated as CARRMGRYTF.

This clonotype was recorded a few times. The V gene is TRBV5-1, the J gene TRBJ2-3, with 9 bases lining up with TRBD1. V shed 0 bases, J shed 2 bases, and the junction held 7 bases outside the gene matches. Germline V lookup: CDR1 SGHRS, CDR2 YFSETQ. The CDR3 runs 17 residues. The CDR3 nucleotides read TGCGCCAGCAGCTTGGAGGGACAGGGTTTCCACACAGATACGCAGTATTTT. Protein product: CASSLEGQGFHTDTQYF.

This clonotype was seen repeatedly, ten times or more. The chain couples TRBV7-8 to TRBJ1-4, with a possible D match to TRBD1 (6 bases). The CDR3 runs to 15 residues. V gave up 6 bases and J gave up 8 bases, with 19 bases separating them. CDR1 is SGHVS and CDR2 is FQNEAQ in the germline V gene. The CDR3 nucleotides read TGTGCCAGCAGTCAAGGGGGGTCCTCGGGAGAAAAACTGTTTTTT. Translated, it gives CASSQGGSSGEKLFF. Together with reference TRBV7-8 and TRBJ1-4, the CDR3 gives the full variable domain: GAGVSQSPRYKVAKRGQDVALRCDPISGHVSLFWYQQALGQGPEFLTYFQNEAQLDKSGLPSDRFFAERPEGSVSTLKIQRTQQEDSAVYLCASSQGGSSGEKLFFGSGTQLSVL.

Concerning this clonotype: Being one base from a much bigger clone, this may be a read error. The CDR3 does not end in the conserved phenylalanine or tryptophan, so this is likely a read error. The chain links TRBV6-5 to TRBJ2-7; the D gene is possibly TRBD2 (5 bases). The V end lost 0 bases, the J end lost 1 base, and 13 bases lay between the germline ends. CDR3 length: 16 residues. Germline values: CDR1 MNHEY, CDR2 SVGAGI. The CDR3 region has the DNA TGTGCCAGCAGTTACTCAGGTGGTGAGGGATCCTACGAGCAGTACTTA. This translates into CASSYSGGEGSYEQYL.

This clonotype was recorded at least ten times. This chain connects TRBV27 to TRBJ1-5; 7 nucleotides match TRBD1. Germline loops: CDR1 MNHEY, CDR2 SMNVEV (reference sequence). Germline trimming cut 6 bases from V and 1 base from J; bases unmatched to any gene: 3. The CDR3 covers 14 residues. CDR3 nucleotides: TGTGCCAGCAGCTTACAGGGGAGCAATCAGCCCCAGCATTTT. Translating it yields CASSLQGSNQPQHF.

This clonotype was seen more than once but under ten times. The chain uses TRBV12-3 or TRBV12-4 and TRBJ1-1; 7 bases map to TRBD1. With V trimmed by 4 bases and J by 4 bases, 6 bases remained unmatched. The length of the CDR3 is 14 residues. The CDR3 protein is CASSSTGRSTEAFF. CDR3 DNA sequence: TGTGCCAGCAGTTCGACAGGGAGATCCACTGAAGCTTTCTTT.

J is TRBJ1-6 and V is TRBV10-3; D gene unclear. The V and J ends lost 0 bases and 5 bases respectively, with 8 bases between them. The CDR3 has 15 residues. Germline V gives CDR1 ENHRY, CDR2 SYGVKD. The CDR3 DNA is TGTGCCATCAGTGAGTCGAGTCAGAATAATTCACCCCTCCACTTT. Its translation: CAISESSQNNSPLHF.